One and the same sample provided the 26 T cell receptor beta chains below, sequenced in a study of early T cells in non-severe SARS-CoV-2 infection. One entry per CDR3 protein, called by TCRdb with MiXCR from the 5' RACE reads. The sample has 45,000 to 60,000 distinct CDR3 sequences, roughly 9% seen once. Sequences were derived from whole blood, sampled at baseline. These receptors came from an adult who was a healthcare worker with PCR-confirmed SARS-CoV-2 infection or an uninfected control (not recorded which).

The chain has TRBV6-1 and TRBJ2-3; no firm D call. The CDR3 spans 13 residues. V lost 6 bases to trimming and J lost 3 bases, with 10 bases between them. The germline CDR1 and CDR2 sequences are MNHNS and SASEGT. This CDR3 is CASSVDGTDTQYF. The CDR3 DNA is TGTGCCAGCAGCGTGGACGGGACAGATACGCAGTATTTT.

This clonotype was detected many times. This chain joins TRBV7-8 and TRBJ2-2, with D maybe TRBD2 (7 bases). CDR3 length equals 15 residues. Germline CDR1 SGHVS, CDR2 FQNEAQ. The ends were cut back, 8 bases at V and 0 bases at J, with 13 bases in the middle. CDR3 coding DNA: TGTGCCAGCGCCTGGGGGGGCGCGAACACCGGGGAGCTGTTTTTT. Translating it yields CASAWGGANTGELFF.

The chain couples TRBV10-2 to TRBJ2-7; D is unclear. The CDR3 loop spans 12 amino acids. Trimming removed 2 bases from V and 7 bases from J, with 9 bases in between. Per the germline V gene, CDR1 is WSHSY and CDR2 is SAAADI. CDR3 sequence reads: CASSERLIEQYF. The CDR3 nucleotides read TGCGCCAGCAGTGAGCGCCTTATTGAGCAGTACTTC.

This clonotype was picked up many times. J is TRBJ2-2 and V is TRBV27; D gene uncertain. Trimming took off 5 bases at V and 4 bases at J, with 14 bases between the two ends. The CDR3 is 15 amino acids. Germline V gene sequence: CDR1 MNHEY, CDR2 SMNVEV (reference sequence). The CDR3 sequence is CASSPWEGITGELFF. The CDR3 region has the DNA TGTGCCAGCAGTCCCTGGGAAGGGATCACCGGGGAGCTGTTTTTT.

This clonotype appeared many times. This chain uses TRBV12-3 or TRBV12-4 with TRBJ2-7; D might be TRBD1 (6 bases). The CDR3 extends over 12 amino acids. The V end lost 4 bases, the J end lost 6 bases, and 10 bases lay between the germline ends. The DNA of the CDR3 is TGTGCCAGCAGTTCACAGGGTGGCGAGCAGTACTTC. It translates to CASSSQGGEQYF.

Only one count was recorded for this clonotype. A clone one base away is much larger, so this may be a read error. The chain joins TRBV10-3 to TRBJ2-3; perhaps D is TRBD1 or TRBD2 (5 bases each). The CDR3 runs to 16 residues. Germline loops: CDR1 ENHRY, CDR2 SYGVKD. The CDR3 protein is CAINESTRGSTDTQYF. The CDR3 DNA sequence: TGTGCCATCAATGAGTCGACGAGGGGATCCACAGATACGCAGTATTTT.

This clonotype has more than one count but fewer than ten. The chain has TRBV12-3 or TRBV12-4 and TRBJ2-7; 7 bases agree with TRBD1. The CDR3 consists of 14 residues. After removal of 1 base from V and 5 bases from J, the junction contained 5 bases not matched to a gene. CDR3 nucleotides: TGTGCCAGCAGTTTAGGGGCAGGGGGACACGAGCAGTACTTC. Amino acid sequence: CASSLGAGGHEQYF.

The genes are TRBV6-2 or TRBV6-3 and TRBJ2-1; the D is unclear. CDR3 length: 11 residues. Trimming removed 4 bases at V and 5 bases at J, with 3 bases between. Germline CDR1 reads MNHEY; CDR2 reads SVGEGT. CDR3 coding DNA: TGTGCCAGCAGTTCCAACAATGAGCAGTTCTTC. Its translation is CASSSNNEQFF.

The V gene is TRBV7-9, the J gene TRBJ2-5; TRBD2 aligns across 12 bases. The CDR3 has 15 amino acids. Germline CDR1 is SEHNR and CDR2 is FQNEAQ (reference sequence). V dropped 3 bases and J dropped 4; count of bases not matched to a gene: 3. CDR3 region: CASSFEGLAGETQYF. Here the CDR3 DNA reads TGTGCCAGCAGCTTCGAGGGACTAGCGGGAGAGACCCAGTACTTC. The full variable domain, completed using reference TRBV7-9 and TRBJ2-5, is DTGVSQNPRHKITKRGQNVTFRCDPISEHNRLYWYRQTLGQGPEFLTYFQNEAQLEKSRLLSDRFSAERPKGSFSTLEIQRTEQGDSAMYLCASSFEGLAGETQYFGPGTRLLVL.

This clonotype turned up a few times. The V and J genes are TRBV7-9 and TRBJ2-7, with 8 nucleotides matching TRBD2. The CDR3 loop spans 15 amino acids. Germline CDR1 is SEHNR and CDR2 is FQNEAQ (reference sequence). V was pared by 5 bases and J by 4 bases, with 10 bases of the junction left unmatched. Here the CDR3 DNA reads TGTGCCAGCAGCGGAGCCGGGGGGGCCCGGTACGAGCAGTACTTC. Protein product: CASSGAGGARYEQYF.

This clonotype was detected a few times. The rearrangement links TRBV18 to TRBJ1-6; D uncertain. V shed 5 bases and J shed 13 bases, with 9 bases lying between them. This CDR3 has 11 amino acids. Germline CDR1 and CDR2: KGHSH and LQKENI. CDR3 protein: CASSAGSPLHF. For the CDR3, the DNA is TGTGCCAGCTCAGCCGGGTCCCCCCTCCACTTT.

This clonotype occurred many times. The chain uses TRBV3-1 and TRBJ1-2; no clear D. CDR1 and CDR2 (germline): LGHDT, YNNKEL (reference sequence). Trimming removed 1 base at V and 6 bases at J, with 6 bases between. This CDR3 has 12 residues. The CDR3 loop reads CASSQGFHGYTF. The CDR3 bases are TGTGCCAGCAGCCAAGGGTTTCATGGCTACACCTTC. Full variable domain (rest looked up from reference TRBV3-1 and TRBJ1-2): DTAVSQTPKYLVTQMGNDKSIKCEQNLGHDTMYWYKQDSKKFLKIMFSYNNKELIINETVPNRFSPKSPDKAHLNLHINSLELGDSAVYFCASSQGFHGYTFGSGTRLTVV.

There are a few counts of this clonotype. The genes are TRBV7-6 and TRBJ2-1; 13 nucleotides align to TRBD2. V trimming: 5 bases; J trimming: 12 bases; junction bases outside the gene matches: 10. CDR3 length: 15 amino acids. Germline CDR1 reads SGHVS; CDR2 reads FNYEAQ. In DNA form, the CDR3 reads TGTGCCAGCAGCGTGACACTAGCGGGAGGGCAGGGGCAGTTCTTC. Protein product: CASSVTLAGGQGQFF.

The genes are TRBV12-2 and TRBJ2-7; TRBD1 is taken as the D call from the table, unchecked against the DNA. TRBV12-2 represents a pseudogene. The CDR3 consists of 15 residues. CDR3 DNA: TGTGCAAGTCGCATCCCCCCGGACGGGGGCTACGAGCAGTACTTC. Translated, it gives CASRIPPDGGYEQYF.

The chain recombines TRBV11-2 with TRBJ2-5; 8 nucleotides align to TRBD2. Trimming removed 3 bases from V and 3 bases from J; junction bases left unmatched: 12. This CDR3 is 17 amino acids long. Germline V gene sequence: CDR1 SGHAT, CDR2 FQNNGV. CDR3 nucleotides: TGTGCCAGCAGCTTGAGGCGGGGGGCCTCCGGAAAAGAGACCCAGTACTTC. It specifies CASSLRRGASGKETQYF.

This clonotype came up a few times. A much larger clone is a single base away; this may be a read error. The chain employs TRBV12-3 or TRBV12-4 and TRBJ2-1; 7 bases are shared with TRBD2. With 3 bases clipped from V and 3 bases from J, the junction kept 8 bases outside the gene matches. This CDR3 has 16 amino acids. The CDR3 nucleotides are TGTGCCAGCAGTTTTGAGACTAGCCGATACTACAATGAGCAGTTCTTC. The encoded protein is CASSFETSRYYNEQFF.

This clonotype was observed at least ten times. This rearrangement joins TRBV20-1 to TRBJ2-3, with 13 bases fitting TRBD2. CDR1 and CDR2 (germline): DFQATT, SNEGSKA (reference sequence). The CDR3 is 14 amino acids. V gave up 5 bases and J gave up 1 base; unmatched junction bases: 0. The CDR3: CSAGTSGGTDTQYF. The CDR3 nucleotides read TGCAGTGCTGGGACTAGCGGGGGCACAGATACGCAGTATTTT.

This clonotype appeared a few times. This rearrangement joins TRBV29-1 to TRBJ2-5, with a possible D match to TRBD2 (6 bases). Germline V lookup: CDR1 SQVTM, CDR2 ANQGSEA. V shed 5 bases and J shed 4 bases, with 14 bases lying between them. This CDR3 is 13 amino acids long. This CDR3 reads CSVLGGWGETQYF. Here the CDR3 DNA reads TGCAGCGTTCTCGGGGGATGGGGAGAGACCCAGTACTTC.

This clonotype was seen ten or more times. The gene calls are TRBV7-9 and TRBJ2-7; unclear D gene. V was pared by 5 bases and J by 1 base, with 15 bases between. This CDR3 contains 15 residues. CDR1 SEHNR and CDR2 FQNEAQ come from the germline V gene (reference sequence). CDR3 bases: TGTGCCAGCAGCAGCCGACTCGGCCTTTCCTACGAGCAGTACTTC. It specifies CASSSRLGLSYEQYF.

This clonotype appeared a few times. J is TRBJ1-2 and V is TRBV2, with 10 bases fitting TRBD1. In germline, CDR1 is SNHLY, CDR2 FYNNEI. This CDR3 has 16 amino acids. V lost 6 bases and J lost 8; bases outside the gene matches: 15. The CDR3 is CASRLPGTGVDKGYTF. In nucleotides, the CDR3 is TGTGCCAGCAGGTTACCCGGGACAGGGGTCGATAAGGGCTACACCTTC. Supplemented by reference TRBV2 and TRBJ1-2, the full variable domain reads EPEVTQTPSHQVTQMGQEVILRCVPISNHLYFYWYRQILGQKVEFLVSFYNNEISEKSEIFDDQFSVERPDGSNFTLKIRSTKLEDSAMYFCASRLPGTGVDKGYTFGSGTRLTVV.

The chain carries TRBV13 and TRBJ1-2; TRBD1 aligns across 8 bases. Germline V CDR1 and CDR2: PRHDT, FYEKMQ (reference sequence). The trim removed 4 bases at V and 8 bases at J, leaving 15 bases unmatched. CDR3 size: 16 residues. The CDR3 sequence is CASSSPLTGVMGGYTF. In DNA, the CDR3 is TGTGCCAGCAGCTCCCCGCTGACAGGGGTCATGGGCGGCTACACCTTC.

The CDR3 DNA is TGTGCCAGCAGCTTAATGAGCGGACTAGCGGGGTCCAATGAGCAGTTCTTC. It encodes CASSLMSGLAGSNEQFF. The chain joins TRBV7-2 to TRBJ2-1; 12 nucleotides align to TRBD2. The CDR3 spans 17 residues. The trim removed 2 bases at V and 6 bases at J, leaving 8 bases unmatched. Per germline, CDR1 SGHTA and CDR2 FQGNSA. Full variable domain (remainder filled in from reference TRBV7-2 and TRBJ2-1): GAGVSQSPSNKVTEKGKDVELRCDPISGHTALYWYRQSLGQGLEFLIYFQGNSAPDKSGLPSDRFSAERTGGSVSTLTIQRTQQEDSAVYLCASSLMSGLAGSNEQFFGPGTRLTVL.

V is TRBV29-1 and J is TRBJ2-7; D might be TRBD2 (6 bases). V lost 1 base and J 3 bases, leaving 13 bases between the germline ends. CDR3 length: 14 amino acids. The germline CDR1 and CDR2 sequences are SQVTM and ANQGSEA. The CDR3 DNA follows: TGCAGCGTTGAAGGGGTTCTGGGGGGCTACGAGCAGTACTTC. It is translated as CSVEGVLGGYEQYF.

In this sample, this clonotype turned up a few times. The rearrangement links TRBV18 to TRBJ2-1; TRBD1 or TRBD2 may be the D gene (5 bases each). V was trimmed by 3 bases and J by 7 bases, leaving 13 bases between them. The CDR3 has 14 amino acids. CDR1 and CDR2 (germline): KGHSH, LQKENI. Here the CDR3 DNA reads TGTGCCAGCTCACCGAGGGACGGAGGTAATGAGCAGTTCTTC. Translating gives CASSPRDGGNEQFF.

There are a few counts of this clonotype. The gene calls are TRBV6-2 or TRBV6-3 and TRBJ2-5, with TRBD1 matching over 10 bases. CDR1 and CDR2 (germline): MNHEY, SVGEGT. V lost 1 base and J lost 5; bases outside the gene matches: 4. The CDR3 has 15 residues. For the CDR3, the DNA is TGTGCCAGCAGTTACTTGGGGACAGGGGTCGAGACCCAGTACTTC. Protein product: CASSYLGTGVETQYF.

Many counts were recorded for this clonotype. The chain recombines TRBV19 with TRBJ2-1, with 13 bases that match TRBD2. Germline V gene data show CDR1 as LNHDA and CDR2 as SQIVND (reference sequence). This CDR3 is built from 17 residues. V gave up 6 bases and J gave up 7 bases; unmatched junction bases: 12. CDR3 nucleotides: TGTGCCAGTAGCCCCCCCTGGACTAGCGGGAGCAGGAATGAGCAGTTCTTC. As protein: CASSPPWTSGSRNEQFF. Variable domain in full (rest from reference TRBV19 and TRBJ2-1): DGGITQSPKYLFRKEGQNVTLSCEQNLNHDAMYWYRQDPGQGLRLIYYSQIVNDFQKGDIAEGYSVSREKKESFPLTVTSAQKNPTAFYLCASSPPWTSGSRNEQFFGPGTRLTVL.